The next 9 T cell receptor beta chains were all read from a single sample in a study of blood T cell repertoires in COVID-19. Generated by immunoSEQ multiplex PCR, the TCRdb table keeps only in-frame clones and is missing some. The table records just over 350,000 clones, more than 85% of them present only once. The sample taken for sequencing was PBMCs or T cells enriched from blood (not recorded which). The receptors shown here come from a woman in her twenties or thirties who had recovered from COVID-19.

The V gene is TRBV30, the J gene TRBJ1-2; no firm D call. Looked up from germline, CDR1 is GTSNPN and CDR2 is SVGIG (reference sequence). The V and J ends lost 3 bases and 3 bases respectively, with 5 bases between them. This CDR3 spans 11 amino acids. The CDR3 region is CAWSRDYGYTF. The CDR3 DNA reads as TGTGCCTGGAGCCGGGACTATGGCTACACCTTC.

The chain employs TRBV29-1 and TRBJ2-5, with D uncertain. V was trimmed by 4 bases and J by 1 base, leaving 10 bases between them. The CDR3 is 13 amino acids. CDR1 and CDR2 from the germline V gene are SQVTM and ANQGSEA. The CDR3 nucleotides are TGCAGCGTTGCAGAGAGGATCCAAGAGACCCAGTACTTC. Translating it yields CSVAERIQETQYF.

The chain recombines TRBV15 with TRBJ2-1; no clear D. Germline loops: CDR1 LNHNV, CDR2 YYDKDF (reference sequence). The V end lost 0 bases, the J end lost 8 bases, and 14 bases lay between the germline ends. The CDR3 is 15 residues long. CDR3 loop: CATSRDRSYSDEQFF. For the CDR3, the DNA is TGTGCCACCAGCAGAGATAGGAGCTATTCCGATGAGCAGTTCTTC.

This clone has a single count. The chain is built from TRBV5-4 and TRBJ2-7, with 10 nucleotides matching TRBD1. In germline, CDR1 is SGHNT, CDR2 YYREEE (reference sequence). Germline trimming cut 4 bases from V and 5 bases from J; bases unmatched to any gene: 3. The CDR3 contains 13 residues. CDR3 amino acids: CASSKTGGNEQYF. DNA of the CDR3: TGTGCCAGCAGCAAGACAGGGGGCAACGAGCAGTACTTC. The full variable domain, its missing parts supplied by reference TRBV5-4 and TRBJ2-7, is ETGVTQSPTHLIKTRGQQVTLRCSSQSGHNTVSWYQQALGQGPQFIFQYYREEENGRGNFPPRFSGLQFPNYSSELNVNALELDDSALYLCASSKTGGNEQYFGPGTRLTVT.

CDR3 loop: CASSPIGRLARQETQYF. Written as DNA, the CDR3 is TGTGCCAGCTCACCAATAGGGAGGTTAGCGCGTCAAGAGACCCAGTACTTC. This chain connects TRBV18 to TRBJ2-5; tentatively, D is TRBD2 (6 bases). The ends were cut back, 2 bases at V and 2 bases at J, with 18 bases in the middle. This CDR3 comprises 17 residues. Germline CDR1 is KGHSH and CDR2 is LQKENI.

The chain uses TRBV11-1 and TRBJ1-1; TRBD1 agrees at 8 bases. Looked up from germline, CDR1 is SGHAT and CDR2 is FQDESV (reference sequence). J lost 4 bases, V lost 5 bases, and 6 bases had no gene match. CDR3 length: 14 residues. The CDR3 region has the DNA TGTGCCAGCAGCCGGAGACAGGGGAGCACTGAAGCTTTCTTT. Translated: CASSRRQGSTEAFF.

The genes are TRBV7-6 and TRBJ1-6; D is unresolved. Germline CDR1 SGHVS, CDR2 FNYEAQ. The V gene lost 5 bases and the J gene lost 5 bases, with 16 bases spanning the gap. The CDR3 is 16 amino acids. CDR3 amino acids: CASSRTAFGDNSPLHF. CDR3 sequence (DNA): TGTGCCAGCAGCCGAACAGCTTTCGGTGATAATTCACCCCTCCACTTT. The full variable domain, in which reference TRBV7-6 and TRBJ1-6 provide the parts outside the CDR3, is GAGVSQSPRYKVTKRGQDVALRCDPISGHVSLYWYRQALGQGPEFLTYFNYEAQQDKSGLPNDRFSAERPEGSISTLTIQRTEQRDSAMYRCASSRTAFGDNSPLHFGNGTRLTVT.

The chain links TRBV27 to TRBJ2-7, with a weak D call TRBD2 (7 bases). Trimming removed 0 bases at V and 4 bases at J, with 10 bases between. The CDR3 covers 14 residues. Looked up from germline, CDR1 is MNHEY and CDR2 is SMNVEV (reference sequence). The CDR3 is CASSLSGGGYEQYF. CDR3 DNA sequence: TGTGCCAGCAGTTTATCGGGAGGGGGGTACGAGCAGTACTTC.

The CDR3 loop is CASSTREETQYF. The CDR3 region has the DNA TGTGCCAGCTCAACCAGGGAAGAGACCCAGTACTTC. The chain has TRBV18 and TRBJ2-5; TRBD1 might be the D (5 bases). CDR1 and CDR2 from the germline V gene are KGHSH and LQKENI. V was shortened by 5 bases and J by 3 bases, with 7 bases between the two germline ends. CDR3 length equals 12 residues.